This T cell receptor beta chain was recovered during a study of blood T cell repertoires in COVID-19. Background on the study: Spain, Italy and the United States supplied samples that represented acute and convalescent COVID-19. In each case, the material was cDNA or gDNA derived from T cells, B-cell-depleted T cells, or PBMCs.

In the original analysis: The assay estimated nucleated cells by amplifying reference gene primers. Sequenced by immunoSEQ multiplex PCR; TCRdb stores in-frame clones only, minus some. For V, J and clone size, that table is used; D and trimming come from the DNA. The repertoire holds fewer than 250,000 clones, with 80% to 90% as singletons. The CDR3 contains 14 residues. With 5 bases clipped from V and 6 bases from J, the junction kept 4 bases outside the gene matches. The germline V gene encodes CDR1 LGHNT and CDR2 FRNRAP. This receptor was identified in a man aged 50 to 59 with COVID-19, enrolled during active disease. Sequencing was performed on peripheral blood. The J gene is TRBJ2-1, the V gene TRBV12-5; 10 bases match TRBD2. CDR3 amino acids: CASGPRTSGNEQFF. The CDR3 nucleotides read TGTGCTAGTGGTCCCAGGACTAGCGGCAATGAGCAGTTCTTC.